This TCR beta chain was retrieved from a study of cytomegalovirus exposure and HLA in healthy donors. About the study: T cells numbering 150 million to 200 million yielded 100 million to 120 million unique TCR beta sequences in an earlier analysis. Within an early data release were roughly 83 million unique TCRs drawn from HLA-typed donors.

The PCR had 60 Vbeta and 13 Jbeta primers. Assay: immunoSEQ multiplex PCR; the TCRdb copy retains only in-frame clones and omits some. The sample includes some 150,000 clones, approximately 79% of them seen just once. This clonotype originated in a man between 35 and 55 years old in good health and CMV-seronegative. The sequencing input was PBMCs.

This CDR3 is CATRLAENTGELFF. The CDR3, as DNA: TGTGCCACCAGACTAGCGGAAAACACCGGGGAGCTGTTTTTT. The rearrangement uses TRBV10-3 and TRBJ2-2; 9 bases match TRBD2. The V segment lost 10 bases and the J segment 2 bases; nucleotides outside the gene matches: 5. CDR3 length equals 14 residues. Germline V gene sequence: CDR1 ENHRY, CDR2 SYGVKD.